These 24 T cell receptor beta chains share one sample of origin, sequenced in a study of OX40 agonist ivuxolimab in advanced cancers. This table comes from immunoSEQ multiplex PCR, and its TCRdb copy is limited to in-frame clones, with some not included. There are around 60,000 clones in the sample; approximately 80% occur only once, and 1.9% lies in the top ten. Sequenced here: CD4+ or CD8+ T cells sorted from blood, sampled in a trial of the OX40 agonist ivuxolimab. Source of these receptors: an adult with an advanced solid tumor such as melanoma, head and neck, liver or kidney cancer.

This chain links TRBV9 with TRBJ2-1, with 8 bases lining up with TRBD2. After removal of 0 bases from V and 5 bases from J, the junction contained 7 bases not matched to a gene. Germline CDR1 reads SGDLS; CDR2 reads YYNGEE. CDR3 length equals 16 residues. CDR3 sequence reads: CASSVVGLAGNNEQFF. The CDR3 DNA reads as TGTGCCAGCAGCGTAGTGGGGCTAGCGGGTAACAATGAGCAGTTCTTC.

The chain joins TRBV2 to TRBJ2-1; no reliable D call. CDR1 is SNHLY and CDR2 is FYNNEI in the germline V gene. This CDR3 has 11 residues. Trimming took 6 bases from V and 3 from J, leaving 3 bases between them. CDR3 sequence (DNA): TGTGCCAGCAGGGACTACAATGAGCAGTTCTTC. Its protein product is CASRDYNEQFF.

The chain employs TRBV21-1 and TRBJ1-1; the DNA was not compared with TRBD1, the D call given in the table. TRBV21-1 has pseudogene status. The length of the CDR3 is 19 residues. For the CDR3, the DNA is TGTGCCAGCAGCACCCTCAGACCGAAGCCAGGAAAAATGAACACTGAAGCTTTCTTT. This encodes CASSTLRPKPGKMNTEAFF.

This chain links TRBV5-1 with TRBJ2-3; D gene uncertain. The V gene lost 6 bases and the J gene lost 2 bases, with 7 bases spanning the gap. The CDR3 extends over 12 amino acids. Germline V CDR1 and CDR2: SGHRS, YFSETQ. CDR3 in amino acids: CASKLDTDTQYF. The DNA of the CDR3 is TGCGCCAGCAAGCTGGACACAGATACGCAGTATTTT.

This clone was detected a few times. The chain recombines TRBV5-1 with TRBJ2-2; 11 bases are shared with TRBD2. V gave up 4 bases and J gave up 5 bases; unmatched junction bases: 7. Per germline, CDR1 SGHRS and CDR2 YFSETQ. The CDR3 spans 16 residues. Here the CDR3 reads CASSNPGLAVTGELFF. The CDR3 DNA sequence: TGCGCCAGCAGCAACCCGGGACTAGCGGTAACCGGGGAGCTGTTTTTT.

The rearrangement joins TRBV6-5 to TRBJ1-2; 8 bases are shared with TRBD1. The CDR3 contains 13 residues. Germline lookup yields CDR1 MNHEY and CDR2 SVGAGI. V trimming: 2 bases; J trimming: 6 bases; junction bases outside the gene matches: 2. CDR3 in amino acids: CASSYTGGHGYTF. As DNA, the CDR3 is TGTGCCAGCAGTTACACAGGGGGGCATGGCTACACCTTC.

The genes are TRBV6-5 and TRBJ1-5; 7 nucleotides match TRBD1. There are 14 residues in the CDR3. Germline values: CDR1 MNHEY, CDR2 SVGAGI. Germline trimming cut 6 bases from V and 6 bases from J; bases unmatched to any gene: 8. The CDR3 loop reads CASSPTGLTQPQHF. The CDR3 DNA follows: TGTGCCAGCAGCCCGACAGGGCTCACTCAGCCCCAGCATTTT.

Only one count was recorded for this clone. V and J are TRBV10-1 and TRBJ2-5; 8 bases align to TRBD1. Per the germline V gene, CDR1 is WNHNN and CDR2 is SYGVQD (reference sequence). This CDR3 contains 15 residues. The V and J ends lost 4 bases and 1 base, in that order; junction bases with no gene match: 5. As DNA, the CDR3 is TGCGCCAGCAGTGGCCCAGGGGGCCTCCAAGAGACCCAGTACTTC. Amino acids: CASSGPGGLQETQYF.

With respect to this clone: At one boundary the junction diverges from the germline segment, which might be a read error. The CDR3 is CAISADSYTYGYTF. The DNA of the CDR3 is TGTGCCATCAGTGCTGACAGTTACACCTATGGCTACACCTTC. This chain connects TRBV6-1 to TRBJ1-2, with D possibly being TRBD1 (5 bases). Per germline, CDR1 MNHNS and CDR2 SASEGT. The CDR3 length is 14 residues.

This clone was picked up a small number of times. The rearrangement joins TRBV19 to TRBJ1-5; D gene ambiguous. The V gene's germline CDR1 is LNHDA and CDR2 SQIVND (reference sequence). V dropped 7 bases and J dropped 0 bases, with 7 bases sitting between them. This CDR3 region has 13 residues. CDR3 sequence: CASNQVSNQPQHF. The CDR3 coding sequence is TGTGCCAGTAATCAGGTTAGCAATCAGCCCCAGCATTTT. The full variable domain, its missing parts supplied by reference TRBV19 and TRBJ1-5, is DGGITQSPKYLFRKEGQNVTLSCEQNLNHDAMYWYRQDPGQGLRLIYYSQIVNDFQKGDIAEGYSVSREKKESFPLTVTSAQKNPTAFYLCASNQVSNQPQHFGDGTRLSIL.

This clone occurred a few times. The gene calls are TRBV7-8 and TRBJ2-7; D is uncertain. The CDR3 length is 13 residues. Germline lookup yields CDR1 SGHVS and CDR2 FQNEAQ. V shed 2 bases and J shed 4 bases, with 9 bases lying between them. In DNA, the CDR3 is TGTGCCAGCAGCTTAAGACAAGAATACGAGCAGTACTTC. Translated, it gives CASSLRQEYEQYF.

The chain combines TRBV6-6 with TRBJ1-3; D uncertain. Between the trimmed V and J ends, which lost 0 bases and 4 bases, there was a span of 10 bases. The germline CDR1 and CDR2 sequences are MNHNY and SVGAGI (reference sequence). This CDR3 has 15 residues. CDR3: CASSYSGIEGNTIYF. CDR3 coding DNA: TGTGCCAGCAGTTACTCGGGGATAGAGGGAAACACCATATATTTT.

The genes are TRBV19 and TRBJ2-2, with 12 bases fitting TRBD2. Germline assignment: CDR1 LNHDA and CDR2 SQIVND (reference sequence). This CDR3 comprises 19 residues. J gave up 5 bases and V 4 bases, and 14 bases lay outside the gene matches. The CDR3 protein is CASSKGRLTSGRSTGELFF. The CDR3, as DNA: TGTGCCAGTAGTAAGGGACGGTTGACTAGCGGGAGATCAACCGGGGAGCTGTTTTTT.

The V call is TRBV27, the J call TRBJ1-5; D remains ambiguous. V gave up 5 bases and J gave up 3 bases, with 11 bases separating them. The CDR3 is made up of 14 amino acids. Germline V gene lookup returns CDR1 MNHEY and CDR2 SMNVEV (reference sequence). DNA for the CDR3: TGTGCCAGCAGTCTCACAGCGCACAATCAGCCCCAGCATTTT. It yields the protein CASSLTAHNQPQHF.

The chain combines TRBV6-4 with TRBJ2-1; 9 nucleotides agree with TRBD2. J was trimmed by 4 bases and V by 2 bases; bases with no gene match: 12. The CDR3 contains 18 residues. Germline CDR1 is MRHNA and CDR2 is SNTAGT. The CDR3 loop is CASSDGYSGSKGYNEQFF. As DNA, the CDR3 is TGTGCCAGCAGTGACGGTTATAGCGGGAGTAAGGGGTACAATGAGCAGTTCTTC.

J is TRBJ2-5 and V is TRBV7-2; D remains ambiguous. The CDR3 length is 15 residues. CDR1 and CDR2 from the germline V gene are SGHTA and FQGNSA. Trimming left V 1 base short and J 1 base short, with 10 bases between. The CDR3 DNA reads TGTGCCAGCAGCTTAGATAGGGCTAGCCAAGAGACCCAGTACTTC. Protein: CASSLDRASQETQYF.

In regard to this clone: The junction and the germline gene differ at one end; a read error may be behind it. The CDR3 DNA follows: TGTGCCATAAGTGTGGCAGGGGGACAAGAGACCCAGTACTTC. The encoded protein is CAISVAGGQETQYF. The rearrangement links TRBV10-3 to TRBJ2-5, with 7 bases identical to TRBD1. This CDR3 is 14 amino acids long. Germline values: CDR1 ENHRY, CDR2 SYGVKD.

The rearrangement links TRBV27 to TRBJ2-1; 8 bases agree with TRBD2. The germline V gene has CDR1 MNHEY and CDR2 SMNVEV (reference sequence). The J segment lost 3 bases and the V segment lost 3 bases, leaving 4 bases of the junction unmatched. This CDR3 has 15 residues. The CDR3: CASSFGGRFYNEQFF. The CDR3 DNA sequence: TGTGCCAGCAGTTTTGGCGGGAGGTTCTACAATGAGCAGTTCTTC.

The chain is built from TRBV4-1 and TRBJ1-2, with D possibly being TRBD1 (6 bases). Trimming cost V 4 bases and J 5 bases, with 23 bases left between them. Germline V lookup: CDR1 MGHRA, CDR2 YSYEKL. The CDR3 covers 17 residues. This CDR3 reads CASSPRDLGEGVYGYTF. For the CDR3, the DNA is TGCGCCAGCAGCCCACGGGACCTTGGAGAGGGGGTTTATGGCTACACCTTC.

The chain recombines TRBV5-1 with TRBJ2-4, with D hard to call. V was cut by 4 bases and J by 0 bases, with 11 bases left in between. The germline gives CDR1 SGHRS, CDR2 YFSETQ. The CDR3 loop spans 15 amino acids. In DNA form, the CDR3 reads TGCGCCAGCAGCGATACGGTACTAGCCAAAAACATTCAGTACTTC. Its translation: CASSDTVLAKNIQYF.

This clone has just one count. The chain has TRBV11-2 and TRBJ2-7; the D gene is possibly TRBD1 (5 bases). V lost 7 bases, J lost 6 bases, and 16 bases lay in between. The length of the CDR3 is 13 residues. CDR1 is SGHAT, CDR2 FQNNGV, per germline. The CDR3 DNA follows: TGTGCCAGCACCCTAACAGGCACCGGCGAGCAGTACTTC. Translating it yields CASTLTGTGEQYF.

The CDR3 spells CASSVGAGDGDTQYF. DNA of the CDR3: TGTGCCAGCAGCGTAGGAGCGGGGGATGGAGATACGCAGTATTTT. The V call is TRBV9, the J call TRBJ2-3; 8 nucleotides line up with TRBD2. The ends lost 0 bases at V and 5 bases at J; junction bases unmatched: 5. Germline V CDR1 and CDR2: SGDLS, YYNGEE. The CDR3 covers 15 residues.

In its sample, this clone was seen a few times. V and J are TRBV6-5 and TRBJ2-1, with 9 bases matching TRBD2. Germline V gives CDR1 MNHEY, CDR2 SVGAGI. This CDR3 has 15 residues. Trimming removed 2 bases from V and 9 bases from J; junction bases left unmatched: 8. The CDR3 sequence is CASSYGGGRAGEQFF. The CDR3 nucleotides read TGTGCCAGCAGTTACGGTGGCGGGAGGGCGGGTGAGCAGTTCTTC.

The chain has TRBV2 and TRBJ2-1, with 8 bases aligning to TRBD2. The trim removed 6 bases at V and 8 bases at J, leaving 6 bases unmatched. CDR3 length: 13 amino acids. CDR1 SNHLY and CDR2 FYNNEI come from the germline V gene. CDR3 in amino acids: CASSGRAGDEQFF. CDR3 DNA: TGTGCCAGCAGCGGGAGGGCCGGCGATGAGCAGTTCTTC.